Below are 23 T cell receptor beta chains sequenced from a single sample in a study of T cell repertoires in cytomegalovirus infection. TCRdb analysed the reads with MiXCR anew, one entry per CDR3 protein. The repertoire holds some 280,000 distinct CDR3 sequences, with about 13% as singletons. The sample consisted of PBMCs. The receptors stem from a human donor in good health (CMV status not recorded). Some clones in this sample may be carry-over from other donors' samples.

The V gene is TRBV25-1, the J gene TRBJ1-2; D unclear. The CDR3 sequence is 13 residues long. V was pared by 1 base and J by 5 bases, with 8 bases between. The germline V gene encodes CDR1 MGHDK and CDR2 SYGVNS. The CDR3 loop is CASSEFGEYGYTF. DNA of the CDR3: TGTGCCAGCAGTGAATTTGGGGAATATGGCTACACCTTC.

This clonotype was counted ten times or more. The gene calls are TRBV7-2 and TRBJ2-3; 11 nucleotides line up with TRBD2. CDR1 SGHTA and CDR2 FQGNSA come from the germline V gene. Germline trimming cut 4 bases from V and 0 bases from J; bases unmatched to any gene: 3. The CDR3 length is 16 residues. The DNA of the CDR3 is TGTGCCAGCAGCTCGACTAGCGGGGCTAGCACAGATACGCAGTATTTT. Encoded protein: CASSSTSGASTDTQYF.

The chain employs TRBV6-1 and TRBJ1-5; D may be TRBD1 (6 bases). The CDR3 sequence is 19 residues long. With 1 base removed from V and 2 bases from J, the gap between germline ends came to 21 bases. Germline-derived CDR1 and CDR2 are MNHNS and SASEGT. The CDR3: CASSEGENRVLLRNQPQHF. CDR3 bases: TGTGCCAGCAGTGAAGGAGAAAACAGGGTGTTGCTTCGCAATCAGCCCCAGCATTTT.

In DNA form, the CDR3 reads TGCAGCGTTAAACTCATTAGTGGAGCCTACGAGCAGTACTTC. Protein product: CSVKLISGAYEQYF. This chain connects TRBV29-1 to TRBJ2-7; D is ambiguous. CDR1 is SQVTM, CDR2 ANQGSEA, per germline. The CDR3 has 14 amino acids. Trimming left V 5 bases short and J 2 bases short, with 16 bases between.

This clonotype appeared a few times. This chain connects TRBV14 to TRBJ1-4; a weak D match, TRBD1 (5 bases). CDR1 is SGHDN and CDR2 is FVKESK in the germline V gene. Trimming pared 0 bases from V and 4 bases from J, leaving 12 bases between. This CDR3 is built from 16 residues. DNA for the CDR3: TGTGCCAGCAGCCAAGAAACCGGGACTGGTAATGAAAAACTGTTTTTT. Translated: CASSQETGTGNEKLFF.

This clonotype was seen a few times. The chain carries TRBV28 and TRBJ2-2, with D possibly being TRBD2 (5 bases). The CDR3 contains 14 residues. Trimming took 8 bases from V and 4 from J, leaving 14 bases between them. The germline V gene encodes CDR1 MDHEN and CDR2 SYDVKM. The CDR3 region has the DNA TGTGCCAGCTTTGCCCGGAGGCCCACCGGGGAGCTGTTTTTT. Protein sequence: CASFARRPTGELFF.

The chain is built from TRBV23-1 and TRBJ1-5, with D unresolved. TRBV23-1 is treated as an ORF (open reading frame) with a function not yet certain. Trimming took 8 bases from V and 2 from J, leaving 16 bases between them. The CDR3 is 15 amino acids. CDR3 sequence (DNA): TGCGCCAGCGCTCGGACCCGAGATGGCAATCAGCCCCAGCATTTT. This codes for CASARTRDGNQPQHF.

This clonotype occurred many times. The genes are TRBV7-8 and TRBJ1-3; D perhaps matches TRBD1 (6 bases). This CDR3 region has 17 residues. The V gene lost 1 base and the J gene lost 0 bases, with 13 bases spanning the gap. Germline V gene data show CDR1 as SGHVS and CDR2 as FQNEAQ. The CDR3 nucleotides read TGTGCCAGCAGCTTAGAGGGGTGGGGGGCCTCTGGAAACACCATATATTTT. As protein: CASSLEGWGASGNTIYF.

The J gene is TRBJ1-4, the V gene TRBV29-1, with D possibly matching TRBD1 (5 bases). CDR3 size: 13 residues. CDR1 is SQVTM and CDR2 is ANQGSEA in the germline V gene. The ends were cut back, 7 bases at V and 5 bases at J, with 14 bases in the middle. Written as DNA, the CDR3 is TGCAGCGGCCAGGAGGGGCGAAATGAAAAACTGTTTTTT. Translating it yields CSGQEGRNEKLFF.

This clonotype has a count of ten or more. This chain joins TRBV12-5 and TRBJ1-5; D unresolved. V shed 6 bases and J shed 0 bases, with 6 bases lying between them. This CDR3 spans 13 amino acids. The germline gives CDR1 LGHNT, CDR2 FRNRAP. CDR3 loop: CASGPFSNQPQHF. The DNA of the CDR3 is TGTGCTAGTGGCCCTTTTAGCAATCAGCCCCAGCATTTT.

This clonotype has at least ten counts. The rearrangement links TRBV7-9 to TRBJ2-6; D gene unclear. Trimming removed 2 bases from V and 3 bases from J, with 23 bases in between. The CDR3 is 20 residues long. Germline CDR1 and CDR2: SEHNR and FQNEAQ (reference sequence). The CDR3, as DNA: TGTGCCAGCAGCTTAACCAGCCTCGCGGAACAAGGTATTGGGGCCAACGTCCTGACTTTC. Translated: CASSLTSLAEQGIGANVLTF. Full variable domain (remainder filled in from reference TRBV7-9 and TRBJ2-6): DTGVSQNPRHKITKRGQNVTFRCDPISEHNRLYWYRQTLGQGPEFLTYFQNEAQLEKSRLLSDRFSAERPKGSFSTLEIQRTEQGDSAMYLCASSLTSLAEQGIGANVLTFGAGSRLTVL.

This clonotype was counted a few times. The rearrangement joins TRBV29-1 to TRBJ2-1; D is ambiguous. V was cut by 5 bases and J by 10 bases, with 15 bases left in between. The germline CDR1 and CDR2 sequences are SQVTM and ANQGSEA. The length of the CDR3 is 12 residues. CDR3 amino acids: CSVTPRVGEQFF. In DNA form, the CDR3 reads TGCAGCGTTACTCCTAGAGTGGGGGAGCAGTTCTTC.

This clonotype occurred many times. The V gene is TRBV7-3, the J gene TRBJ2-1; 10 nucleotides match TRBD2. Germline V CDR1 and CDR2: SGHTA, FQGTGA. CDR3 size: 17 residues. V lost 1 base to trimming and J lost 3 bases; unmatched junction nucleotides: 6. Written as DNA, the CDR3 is TGTGCCAGCAGCTTAATTGTGTTAGCGGGGGGCTACAATGAGCAGTTCTTC. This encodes CASSLIVLAGGYNEQFF. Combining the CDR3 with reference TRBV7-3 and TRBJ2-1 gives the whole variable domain GAGVSQTPSNKVTEKGKYVELRCDPISGHTALYWYRQSLGQGPEFLIYFQGTGAADDSGLPNDRFFAVRPEGSVSTLKIQRTERGDSAVYLCASSLIVLAGGYNEQFFGPGTRLTVL.

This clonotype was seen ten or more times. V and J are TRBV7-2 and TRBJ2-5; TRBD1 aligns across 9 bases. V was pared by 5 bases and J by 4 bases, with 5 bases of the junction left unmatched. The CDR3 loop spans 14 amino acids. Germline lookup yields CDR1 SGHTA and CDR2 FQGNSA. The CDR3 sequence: CASSMGQGGETQYF. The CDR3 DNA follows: TGTGCCAGCAGCATGGGACAGGGAGGAGAGACCCAGTACTTC.

CDR3 nucleotide sequence: TGTGCCAGCAGCGAGGCCGGCACCACCGGGGAGCTGTTTTTT. Amino acids: CASSEAGTTGELFF. The rearrangement joins TRBV7-9 to TRBJ2-2; D remains ambiguous. V was cut by 5 bases and J by 4 bases, with 11 bases left in between. The CDR3 runs 14 residues. Germline assignment: CDR1 SEHNR and CDR2 FQNEAQ (reference sequence).

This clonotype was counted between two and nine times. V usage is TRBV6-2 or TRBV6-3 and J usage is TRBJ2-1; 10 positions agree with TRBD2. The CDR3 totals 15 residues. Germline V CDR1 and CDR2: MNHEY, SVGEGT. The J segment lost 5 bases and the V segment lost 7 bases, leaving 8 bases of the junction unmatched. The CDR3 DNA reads TGTGCCAGCACCCCGGGACTAGCGTACCACAATGAGCAGTTCTTC. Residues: CASTPGLAYHNEQFF.

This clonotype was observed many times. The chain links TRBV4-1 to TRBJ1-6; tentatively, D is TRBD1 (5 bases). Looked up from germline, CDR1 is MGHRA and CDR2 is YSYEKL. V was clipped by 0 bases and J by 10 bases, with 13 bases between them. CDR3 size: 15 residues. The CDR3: CASSQDVSRGSPLHF. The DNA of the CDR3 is TGCGCCAGCAGCCAAGATGTCAGCCGGGGGTCACCCCTCCACTTT.

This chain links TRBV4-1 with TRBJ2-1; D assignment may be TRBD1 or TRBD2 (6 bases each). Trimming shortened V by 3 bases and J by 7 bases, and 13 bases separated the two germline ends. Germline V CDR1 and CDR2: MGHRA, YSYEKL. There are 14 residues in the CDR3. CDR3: CASSQVEGGNEQFF. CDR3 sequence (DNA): TGCGCCAGCAGCCAGGTGGAGGGGGGAAATGAGCAGTTCTTC.

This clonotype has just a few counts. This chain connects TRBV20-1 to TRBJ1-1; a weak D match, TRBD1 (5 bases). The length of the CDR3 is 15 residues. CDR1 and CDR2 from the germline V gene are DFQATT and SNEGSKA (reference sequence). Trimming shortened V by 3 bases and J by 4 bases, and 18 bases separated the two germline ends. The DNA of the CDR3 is TGCAGTGCTAGGGGGACCTTCGAAGGGACCACTGAAGCTTTCTTT. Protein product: CSARGTFEGTTEAFF.

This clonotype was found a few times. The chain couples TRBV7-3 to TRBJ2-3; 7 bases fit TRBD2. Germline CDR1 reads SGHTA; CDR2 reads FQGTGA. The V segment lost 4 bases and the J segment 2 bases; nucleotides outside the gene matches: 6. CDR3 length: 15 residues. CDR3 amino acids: CASSSITSDTDTQYF. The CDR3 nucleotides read TGTGCCAGCAGCTCTATAACTAGCGACACAGATACGCAGTATTTT.

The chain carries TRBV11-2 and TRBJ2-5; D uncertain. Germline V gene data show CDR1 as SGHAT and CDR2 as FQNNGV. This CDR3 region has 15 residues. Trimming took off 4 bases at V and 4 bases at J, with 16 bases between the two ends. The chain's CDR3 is CASSSLRPGRETQYF. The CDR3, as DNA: TGTGCCAGCAGCTCACTTCGGCCGGGCAGAGAGACCCAGTACTTC.

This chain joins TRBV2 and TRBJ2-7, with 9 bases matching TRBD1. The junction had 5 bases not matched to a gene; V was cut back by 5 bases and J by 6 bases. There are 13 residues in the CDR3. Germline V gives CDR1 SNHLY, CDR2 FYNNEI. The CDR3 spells CASSPGQGSEQYF. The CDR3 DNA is TGTGCCAGCAGTCCGGGACAGGGCTCCGAGCAGTACTTC.

The CDR3 bases are TGTGCCAGCAGCGTAGGTAGTCACCAAGAGACCCAGTACTTC. Protein: CASSVGSHQETQYF. The chain recombines TRBV9 with TRBJ2-5; D is unresolved. V was pared by 0 bases and J by 0 bases, with 6 bases between. Per germline, CDR1 SGDLS and CDR2 YYNGEE. CDR3 length equals 14 residues.